The present T cell receptor (beta chain) was sequenced within a study of CD8 T cells in ankylosing spondylitis. General study points: Ankylosing spondylitis blood appeared to carry a characteristic TCR beta motif of 7 or 8 highly homologous variants.

Germline loops: CDR1 DFQATT, CDR2 SNEGSKA (reference sequence). CDR3 length: 14 residues. V lost 3 bases and J 5 bases, leaving 16 bases between the germline ends. About this clonotype: The antigen is not known.

One entry per CDR3 protein, called by TCRdb with MiXCR from the 5' RACE reads. This repertoire shows 700,000 to 850,000 distinct CDR3 sequences, approximately 12% found once; its top ten account for roughly 0.51%. The chain carries TRBV20-1 and TRBJ2-5, with a tentative D call TRBD2 (6 bases). Sequencing was carried out using blood, either unsorted or a sorted T cell fraction (not recorded which). The receptor was derived from a male donor with ankylosing spondylitis. Written as DNA, the CDR3 is TGCAGTGCTAGCCCCGGGGGTCATAGGGAGACCCAGTACTTC. Encoded protein: CSASPGGHRETQYF.